These 18 T cell receptor beta chains were all obtained from the same sample, sequenced in a study of T cells in Graves' hyperthyroidism and ophthalmopathy. The investigators amplified TCR beta CDR3 regions from RNA transcripts. The TCR CDR3 was amplified in a first-round RT-PCR using the HTBI primer set. TCRdb redid the calling of the multiplex PCR reads with MiXCR, one entry per CDR3 protein. The sample has a few hundred thousand distinct CDR3 sequences, about 45% seen once. What was sequenced was peripheral blood or thyroid tissue (not recorded which). The receptors come from a woman younger than 30 with Graves' hyperthyroidism.

The chain couples TRBV6-1 to TRBJ2-5; the D is unclear. The CDR3 is 12 amino acids. Trimming stripped 2 bases from V and 9 bases from J, with 10 bases between. Germline V CDR1 and CDR2: MNHNS, SASEGT. The chain's CDR3 is CASSENGQPQYF. The CDR3 bases are TGTGCCAGCAGTGAAAATGGTCAGCCCCAGTACTTC.

The chain couples TRBV12-3 or TRBV12-4 to TRBJ2-7; 10 nucleotides line up with TRBD2. V was pared by 5 bases and J by 9 bases, with 10 bases of the junction left unmatched. The CDR3 is 14 amino acids. The CDR3 DNA reads as TGTGCCAGCAGTGGACTAGCGGTCACAGATACGCAGTACTTC. Its protein is CASSGLAVTDTQYF.

The genes are TRBV9 and TRBJ2-2; D is tentatively TRBD1 or TRBD2 (5 bases each). This CDR3 has 13 amino acids. Germline V gives CDR1 SGDLS, CDR2 YYNGEE. Deletions cut 4 bases from V and 9 bases from J, with 13 bases between. The CDR3 DNA reads as TGTGCCAGCAGCAGAGGGTGGGGGTGGGAGCTGTTTTTT. It codes for CASSRGWGWELFF.

This clonotype showed up many times. This sequence joins TRBV20-1 and TRBJ2-6; 12 positions agree with TRBD2. After removal of 2 bases from V and 0 bases from J, the junction contained 8 bases not matched to a gene. Germline loops: CDR1 DFQATT, CDR2 SNEGSKA (reference sequence). CDR3 length: 19 amino acids. The CDR3 loop is CSARPLAGGIISGANVLTF. The CDR3 region has the DNA TGCAGTGCTAGACCCCTAGCGGGAGGGATAATCTCTGGGGCCAACGTCCTGACTTTC.

The rearrangement links TRBV12-5 to TRBJ2-7; 8 bases are a match to TRBD2. With V trimmed by 4 bases and J by 0 bases, 8 bases remained unmatched. Germline-derived CDR1 and CDR2 are LGHNT and FRNRAP. The CDR3 runs 16 residues. CDR3: CASGSLESGSSYEQYF. The DNA of the CDR3 is TGTGCTAGTGGTTCCTTGGAAAGCGGGAGCTCCTACGAGCAGTACTTC.

This clonotype was observed many times. The chain has TRBV7-2 and TRBJ2-5; TRBD1 agrees at 7 bases. The CDR3 is 18 residues long. With V trimmed by 5 bases and J by 0 bases, 15 bases remained unmatched. CDR1 SGHTA and CDR2 FQGNSA come from the germline V gene. CDR3 in DNA: TGTGCCAGCAGCCTCGGACACACAGGGGCCCCGTACCAAGAGACCCAGTACTTC. Its translation: CASSLGHTGAPYQETQYF.

Many counts were recorded for this clonotype. The rearrangement links TRBV5-5 to TRBJ2-7; D is unresolved. V shed 6 bases and J shed 3 bases, with 19 bases lying between them. The CDR3 loop spans 15 amino acids. Germline V gives CDR1 SGHKS, CDR2 YYEKEE (reference sequence). DNA for the CDR3: TGTGCCAGCACCACCCGGGCGCGGAAGTACTACGAGCAGTACTTC. Translated, it gives CASTTRARKYYEQYF.

This clonotype has at least ten counts. The gene calls are TRBV7-2 and TRBJ2-7, with a weak D call TRBD2 (6 bases). The CDR3 is made up of 15 amino acids. V lost 5 bases and J 0 bases, leaving 14 bases between the germline ends. CDR1 is SGHTA, CDR2 FQGNSA, per germline. This CDR3 is CASSLGLRSSYEQYF. CDR3 sequence (DNA): TGTGCCAGCAGCCTCGGACTACGAAGCTCCTACGAGCAGTACTTC.

The CDR3 is CSARVVSSYNSPLHF. As DNA, the CDR3 is TGCAGTGCTAGAGTGGTGAGCTCCTATAATTCACCCCTCCACTTT. The V and J genes are TRBV20-1 and TRBJ1-6; D uncertain. V was cut by 1 base and J by 0 bases, with 7 bases left in between. The length of the CDR3 is 15 residues. Germline CDR1 is DFQATT and CDR2 is SNEGSKA (reference sequence).

Only one count was recorded for this clonotype. Possible read error: a much larger clone is one base away. The chain carries TRBV6-2 or TRBV6-3 and TRBJ2-7, with D perhaps TRBD1 or TRBD2 (6 bases each). Gene TRBJ2-1 matches the end of the DNA better, so the J call may be wrong. The germline V gene has CDR1 MNHEY and CDR2 SVGEGT. The CDR3 consists of 14 residues. The CDR3 DNA is TGTGCCAGCAGTTACTCGAACGGGGGCACCGAGCAGTTCTTC. Translating gives CASSYSNGGTEQFF.

This clonotype has just a few counts. The gene calls are TRBV6-5 and TRBJ1-4; the D gene is possibly TRBD1 (5 bases). Per the germline V gene, CDR1 is MNHEY and CDR2 is SVGAGI. This CDR3 region has 15 residues. The V end lost 5 bases, the J end lost 3 bases, and 13 bases lay between the germline ends. The CDR3 protein is CASSETVRANEKLFF. The CDR3 DNA follows: TGTGCCAGCAGTGAAACGGTCAGGGCTAATGAAAAACTGTTTTTT.

This clonotype was detected only a few times. A junction boundary mismatches the germline segment, possibly from a read error. This chain links TRBV7-8 with TRBJ1-1; D unresolved. The CDR3 covers 12 residues. CDR1 and CDR2 from the germline V gene are SGHVS and FQNEAQ. This chain's CDR3 is CASSSRRLAGVF. CDR3 sequence (DNA): TGTGCCAGCAGCTCCCGGAGACTAGCGGGAGTCTTT.

The J gene is TRBJ1-2, the V gene TRBV6-2 or TRBV6-3; D possibly corresponds to TRBD1 (5 bases). Germline-derived CDR1 and CDR2 are MNHEY and SVGEGT. The length of the CDR3 is 11 residues. With 1 base removed from V and 12 bases from J, the gap between germline ends came to 9 bases. The CDR3 sequence is CASSYYGANTF. The CDR3 region has the DNA TGTGCCAGCAGTTACTACGGGGCCAACACCTTC.

Points on this clonotype: The CDR3 carries no conserved terminal phenylalanine or tryptophan, so it likely arises from a read error. The DNA is omitted, as the CDR3 cannot be located on it reliably, and the CDR3 follows TCRdb's listing. This chain joins TRBV29-1 and TRBJ1-4; no DNA check was done on the table's D call, TRBD1. The CDR3 sequence runs 10 residues, both termini included. CDR1 and CDR2 from the germline V gene are SQVTM and ANQGSEA. CDR3 residues: CSVPHLDRGR.

This clonotype has just a few counts. The CDR3, as DNA: TGTGCCAGCCTCCCTGGACGGGTATACGAGCAGTACTTC. It translates to CASLPGRVYEQYF. The V call is TRBV25-1, the J call TRBJ2-7; unclear D gene. The CDR3 contains 13 residues. Germline CDR1 is MGHDK and CDR2 is SYGVNS. The V gene lost 8 bases and the J gene lost 4 bases, with 15 bases spanning the gap.

CDR3 DNA: TGTGCCAGCAGTCCCTTCGGGGGGTACACCGGGGAGCTGTTTTTT. This sequence encodes CASSPFGGYTGELFF. This rearrangement joins TRBV12-3 or TRBV12-4 to TRBJ2-2, with 7 positions matching TRBD2. V trimming: 5 bases; J trimming: 3 bases; junction bases outside the gene matches: 6. This CDR3 is built from 15 residues.

The chain couples TRBV4-2 to TRBJ2-5, with TRBD1 matching 11 bases. J was trimmed by 5 bases and V by 3 bases; bases with no gene match: 8. The germline gives CDR1 LGHNA, CDR2 YNFKEQ. There are 16 residues in the CDR3. The CDR3 DNA follows: TGTGCCAGCAGCCATGGGACAGGGGGAGATGTGGAGACCCAGTACTTC. It specifies CASSHGTGGDVETQYF.

CDR3: CASSTPGTVNQPQHF. Here the CDR3 DNA reads TGTGCCAGCAGTACGCCCGGGACGGTCAATCAGCCCCAGCATTTT. The chain carries TRBV12-3 or TRBV12-4 and TRBJ1-5; D is possibly TRBD1 (5 bases). V lost 5 bases to trimming and J lost 3 bases, with 14 bases between them. This CDR3 has 15 amino acids.